The rows below give T cell receptor beta chains drawn from one sample of a study of neurological immune-mediated disorders. TCRdb passed the 5' RACE reads through MiXCR, listing each CDR3 protein once. The sample lists 16,000 or so distinct CDR3 sequences; around 9% were seen once. Sequencing was done on a sample of CD8+ T cells from blood. Source of these receptors: a man aged 50-59 years in good health. CDR3s include the opening cysteine and the closing phenylalanine or tryptophan. The order of the fields is V gene, CDR3 protein.

>TRBV20-1
CSATTMGSALTDTQYF
>TRBV12-5
CASGLPPDGNNEQFF
>TRBV9
CASSVGGLAGGEQYF
>TRBV7-9
CASSSVNSNQPQHF
>TRBV7-3
CASSAVGGPGEQYF
>TRBV27
CASSSTPPDYSNQPQHF
>TRBV5-1
CASSQGWTDDIATNEKLFF
>TRBV14
CASSQDEGSGRLVNEQFF
>TRBV30
CAWSGGRAGNTIYF
>TRBV11-2
CASSLGEDGYTF
>TRBV11-2
CASIAGGPYEQYF
>TRBV7-9
CASSAGGGEQFF
>TRBV27
CASSPGGGGDEQYF
>TRBV5-1
CASSTGTGDEKLFF
>TRBV29-1
CSVRGGYEQYF
>TRBV5-1
CASSLDRGGTEAFF
>TRBV12-3/TRBV12-4
CASSLEGPQETQYF
>TRBV7-9
CASSLYPSGSTDTQYF
>TRBV28
CASSLRLAGGSWNEQFF
>TRBV28
CASVGGGGYNEQFF
>TRBV28
CASSPIRDRETYEQYF
>TRBV7-9
CASSPGQGAHEQYF
>TRBV12-3/TRBV12-4
CASSPGQAAGETQYF
>TRBV6-6
CASRRELSYEQYF
>TRBV6-4
CASSDSSYNEQFF
>TRBV28
CASSSGTGSYEQYF
>TRBV7-7
CASSPFAGANVLTF
>TRBV27
CASSLVYFGAGDTGELFF
>TRBV27
CASRFTGVGNQPQHF
>TRBV20-1
CSARNMDLYEQYF
>TRBV12-3/TRBV12-4
CASSFWVTGELFF
>TRBV5-1
CASSLDPGAGQPQHF
>TRBV7-9
CASSTPGQAYEQYF
>TRBV3-1
CASSHPYSYEQYF
>TRBV28
CASRGGQGYQPQHF
>TRBV7-8
CASSLGAGNYNEQFF
>TRBV28
CASSSSLAGSGETQYF
>TRBV4-3
CASSQEIGGSGETQYF
>TRBV7-8
CASSRTVSYNEQFF
>TRBV29-1
CSGRQGYTQYF
>TRBV4-1
CASKLAGGPDTDTQYF
>TRBV29-1
CSVVVPAEVNEQFF
>TRBV28
CASTFDEKLFF
>TRBV19
CASSPWTSGLNTGELFF
>TRBV5-1
CASSFDGTYEQYF
>TRBV7-8
CASTTGTGGYEQYF
>TRBV28
CASLRDYNNEQFF
>TRBV7-9
CASSLGGADYEQYF
>TRBV2
CASRVLRTEAFF
>TRBV6-1
CASSGTPPGNTGELFF
>TRBV7-9
CASSRGTGGWYEQYF
>TRBV4-3
CASSQDRRRDPLNNEQFF
>TRBV10-3
CAIRGTDEQLF
>TRBV9
CASSKGKGVADTQYF
>TRBV9
CASSAGSGPDTQYF
>TRBV4-3
CASSQDRAGPSYEQYF
>TRBV4-2
CASSQPTGTGGFHGNQPQHF
>TRBV7-2
CASNHPRGLAKGDGELFF
>TRBV27
CATWTNFSSYEQYF